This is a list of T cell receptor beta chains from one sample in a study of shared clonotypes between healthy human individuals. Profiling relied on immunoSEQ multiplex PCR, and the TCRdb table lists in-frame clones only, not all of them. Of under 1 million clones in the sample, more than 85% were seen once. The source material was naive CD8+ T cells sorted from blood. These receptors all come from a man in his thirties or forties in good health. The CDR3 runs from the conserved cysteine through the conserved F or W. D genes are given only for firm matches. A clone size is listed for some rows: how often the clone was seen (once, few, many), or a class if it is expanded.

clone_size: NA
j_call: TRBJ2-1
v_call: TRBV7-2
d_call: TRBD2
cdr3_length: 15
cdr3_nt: TGTGCCAGCGACGTTCTAGCGGGGACCTACAATGAGCAGTTCTTC
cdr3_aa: CASDVLAGTYNEQFF

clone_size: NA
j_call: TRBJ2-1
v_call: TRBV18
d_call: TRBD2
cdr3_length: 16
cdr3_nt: TGTGCCAGCTCACCGGGCGGGAGGGACCCCCACAATGAGCAGTTCTTC
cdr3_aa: CASSPGGRDPHNEQFF

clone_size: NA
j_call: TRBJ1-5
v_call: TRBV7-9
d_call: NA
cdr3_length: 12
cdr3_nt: TGTGCCAGCAGCCGACAGTGGCAGCCCCAGCATTTT
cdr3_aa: CASSRQWQPQHF

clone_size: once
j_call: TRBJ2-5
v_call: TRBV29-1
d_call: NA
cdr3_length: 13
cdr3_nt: TGCAGCGTTAACACAGGGATTAAAGAGACCCAGTACTTC
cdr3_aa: CSVNTGIKETQYF

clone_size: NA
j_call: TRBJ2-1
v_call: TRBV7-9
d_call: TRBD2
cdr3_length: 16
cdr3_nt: TGTGCCAGCAGCTTAGTTGCGGGAGGGGCGTCCGATGAGCAGTTCTTC
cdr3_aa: CASSLVAGGASDEQFF

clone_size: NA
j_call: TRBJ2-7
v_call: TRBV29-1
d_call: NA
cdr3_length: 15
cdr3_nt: TGCAGCGTTGATGGGGGGGACAGCACCACCTACGAGCAGTACTTC
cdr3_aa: CSVDGGDSTTYEQYF

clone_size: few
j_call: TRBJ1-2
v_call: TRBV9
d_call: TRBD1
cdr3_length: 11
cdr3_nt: TGTGCCAGCATGCGGACAGGTCGCTACACCTTC
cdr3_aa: CASMRTGRYTF

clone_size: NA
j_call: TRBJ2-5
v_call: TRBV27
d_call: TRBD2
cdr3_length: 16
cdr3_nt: TGTGCCAGCAGTTTATCGGGGCTAGCGGGAGGGGAGACCCAGTACTTC
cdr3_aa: CASSLSGLAGGETQYF

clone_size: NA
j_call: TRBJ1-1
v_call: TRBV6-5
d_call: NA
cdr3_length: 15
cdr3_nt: TGTGCCAGCAGTTACTCGACGAAGGGGAACACTGAAGCTTTCTTT
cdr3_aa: CASSYSTKGNTEAFF

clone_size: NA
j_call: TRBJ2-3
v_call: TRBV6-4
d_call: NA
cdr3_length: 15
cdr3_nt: TGTGCCAGCAGTGACTCTGGTGGGACCACAGATACGCAGTATTTT
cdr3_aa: CASSDSGGTTDTQYF

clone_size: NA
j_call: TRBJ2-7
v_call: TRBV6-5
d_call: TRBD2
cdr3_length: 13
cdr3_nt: TGTGCCAGCAGTTCGACTAGCGGGAGTTTGCAGTACTTC
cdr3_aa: CASSSTSGSLQYF

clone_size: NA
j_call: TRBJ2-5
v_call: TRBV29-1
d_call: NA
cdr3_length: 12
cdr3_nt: TGCAGCGTTGTAGGTATCGAGGAGACCCAGTACTTC
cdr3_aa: CSVVGIEETQYF

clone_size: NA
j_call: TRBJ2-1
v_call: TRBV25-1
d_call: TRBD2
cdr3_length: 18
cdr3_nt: TGTGCCAGCACAGGGGGGACTAGCGGGAGAGAATCCTACAATGAGCAGTTCTTC
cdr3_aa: CASTGGTSGRESYNEQFF

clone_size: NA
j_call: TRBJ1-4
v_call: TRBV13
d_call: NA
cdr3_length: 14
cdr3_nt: TGTGCCAGCAGTTCGGTTGCAACTAATGAAAAACTGTTTTTT
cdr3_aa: CASSSVATNEKLFF

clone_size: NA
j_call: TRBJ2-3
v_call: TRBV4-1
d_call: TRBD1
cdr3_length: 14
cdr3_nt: TGCGCCAGCAGGAGCAGGGGGCATTCAGATACGCAGTATTTT
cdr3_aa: CASRSRGHSDTQYF

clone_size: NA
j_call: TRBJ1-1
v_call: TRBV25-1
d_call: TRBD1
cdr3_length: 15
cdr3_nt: TGTGCCAGCAGTGTCGGCACAGGGGGCTTCACTGAAGCTTTCTTT
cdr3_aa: CASSVGTGGFTEAFF

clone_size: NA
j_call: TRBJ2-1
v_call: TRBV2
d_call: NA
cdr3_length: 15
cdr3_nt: TGTGCCAGCAGTGACCGGTGGCAGGCCAATAATGAGCAGTTCTTC
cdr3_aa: CASSDRWQANNEQFF

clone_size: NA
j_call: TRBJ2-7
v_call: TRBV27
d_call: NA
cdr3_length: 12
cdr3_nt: TGTGCCAGCAGCTCGGGACGCTACGAGCAGTACTTC
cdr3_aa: CASSSGRYEQYF

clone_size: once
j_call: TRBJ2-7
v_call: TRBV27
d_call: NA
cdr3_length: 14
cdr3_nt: TGTGCCAGCAGCCTCGGACGGAGCTCCTACGAGCAGTACTTC
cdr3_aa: CASSLGRSSYEQYF

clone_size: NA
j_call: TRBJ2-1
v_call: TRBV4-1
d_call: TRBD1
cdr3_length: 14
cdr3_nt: TGCGCCAGCAGCCAATTAGACAGGGGTTTTGAGCAGTTCTTC
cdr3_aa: CASSQLDRGFEQFF

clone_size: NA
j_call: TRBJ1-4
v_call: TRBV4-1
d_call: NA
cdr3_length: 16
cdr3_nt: TGCGCCAGCAGCCAAGAAAGCTCCCCAACTAATGAAAAACTGTTTTTT
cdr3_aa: CASSQESSPTNEKLFF

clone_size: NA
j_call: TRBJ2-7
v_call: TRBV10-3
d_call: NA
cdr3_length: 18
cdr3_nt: TGTGCCAACAAAAAACAAAAAATGTCCGAGGATCTCGCCTACGAGCAGTACTTC
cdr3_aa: CANKKQKMSEDLAYEQYF

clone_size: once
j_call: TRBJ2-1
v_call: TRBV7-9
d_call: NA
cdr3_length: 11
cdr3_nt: TGTGCCAGCAGCACTGCTGTTGAGCAGTTCTTC
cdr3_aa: CASSTAVEQFF

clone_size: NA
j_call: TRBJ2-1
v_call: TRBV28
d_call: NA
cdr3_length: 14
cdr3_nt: TGTGCCAGCAGTTTACTTGCGGGGCACAATGAGCAGTTCTTC
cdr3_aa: CASSLLAGHNEQFF

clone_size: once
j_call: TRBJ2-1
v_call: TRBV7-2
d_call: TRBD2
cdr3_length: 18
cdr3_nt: TGTGCCAGCAGCTTTACTAGCGGGAGGGCTATGGCTCGGAATGAGCAGTTCTTC
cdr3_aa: CASSFTSGRAMARNEQFF

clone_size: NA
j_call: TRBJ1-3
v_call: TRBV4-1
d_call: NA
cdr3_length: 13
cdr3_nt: TGCGCCAGCAGCAGGGGGTCTGGAAACACCATATATTTT
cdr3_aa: CASSRGSGNTIYF

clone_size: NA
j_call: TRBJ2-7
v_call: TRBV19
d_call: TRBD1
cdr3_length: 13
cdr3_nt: TGTGCCAGTAGTACCAGCAGGGGGCGCGAGCAGTACTTC
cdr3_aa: CASSTSRGREQYF

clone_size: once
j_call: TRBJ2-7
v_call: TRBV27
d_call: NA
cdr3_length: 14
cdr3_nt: TGTGCCAGCAGTTTAAGAATGGGGGGATACGAGCAGTACTTC
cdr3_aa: CASSLRMGGYEQYF

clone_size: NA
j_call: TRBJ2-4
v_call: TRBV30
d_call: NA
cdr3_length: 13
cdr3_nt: TGTGCCTGGAGTGTATCGGAGAGGAGCATTCAGTACTTC
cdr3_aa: CAWSVSERSIQYF

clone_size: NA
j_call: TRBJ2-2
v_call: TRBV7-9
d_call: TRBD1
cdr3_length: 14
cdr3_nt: TGTGCCAGCAGGAGGACAGGTATCACCGGGGAGCTGTTTTTT
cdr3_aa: CASRRTGITGELFF

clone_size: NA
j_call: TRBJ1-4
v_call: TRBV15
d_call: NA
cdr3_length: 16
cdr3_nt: TGTGCCACCAGCAGAGAAGGATTGGGGGCTGGTGAAAAACTGTTTTTT
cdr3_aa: CATSREGLGAGEKLFF

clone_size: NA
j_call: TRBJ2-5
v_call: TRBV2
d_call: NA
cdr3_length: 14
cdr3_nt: TGTGCCAGCAGTGGGGGACGGATCCAAGAGACCCAGTACTTC
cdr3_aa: CASSGGRIQETQYF

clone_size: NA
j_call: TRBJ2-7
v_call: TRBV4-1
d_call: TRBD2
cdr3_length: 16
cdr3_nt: TGCGCCAGCAGCCCTCTGAATAGCGGGAGTGAGCACGAGCAGTACTTC
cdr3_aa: CASSPLNSGSEHEQYF

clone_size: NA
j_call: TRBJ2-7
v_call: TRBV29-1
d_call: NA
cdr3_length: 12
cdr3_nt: TGCAGCGTTTATGAACAGACCTACGAGCAGTACTTC
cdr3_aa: CSVYEQTYEQYF

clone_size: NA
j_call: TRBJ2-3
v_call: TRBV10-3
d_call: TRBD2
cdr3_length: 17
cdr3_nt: TGTGCCATCAGGGGGGGGGAATCGAGGGATGGCACAGATACGCAGTATTTT
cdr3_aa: CAIRGGESRDGTDTQYF

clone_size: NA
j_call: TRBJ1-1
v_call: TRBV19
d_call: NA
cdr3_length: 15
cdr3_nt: TGTGCCAGTAGTATTGGATTTGGCATGAACACTGAAGCTTTCTTT
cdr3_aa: CASSIGFGMNTEAFF

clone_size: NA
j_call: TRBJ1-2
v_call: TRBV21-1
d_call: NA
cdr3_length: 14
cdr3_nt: TGTGCCAGCAGCCCGGGACAGGGGAACTATGGCTACACCTTC
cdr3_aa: CASSPGQGNYGYTF

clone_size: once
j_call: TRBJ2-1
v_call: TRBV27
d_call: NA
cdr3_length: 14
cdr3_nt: TGTGCCAGCAGTTCCGGGCGGGATTACAATGAGCAGTTCTTC
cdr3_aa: CASSSGRDYNEQFF

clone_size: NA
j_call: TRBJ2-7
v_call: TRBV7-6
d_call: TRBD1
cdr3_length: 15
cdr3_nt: TGTGCCAGCAGCTTAGAAACGGGACAGATCCACGAGCAGTACTTC
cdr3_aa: CASSLETGQIHEQYF

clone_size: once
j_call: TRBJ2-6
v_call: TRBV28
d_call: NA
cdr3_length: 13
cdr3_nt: TGTGCCAGCACCCGACCTGGGGCCAACGTCCTGACTTTC
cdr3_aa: CASTRPGANVLTF

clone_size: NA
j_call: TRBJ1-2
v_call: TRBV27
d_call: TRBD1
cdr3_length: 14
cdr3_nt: TGTGCCAGCGGACTGACAGGGCCGCCCTTGGGCTACACCTTC
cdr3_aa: CASGLTGPPLGYTF

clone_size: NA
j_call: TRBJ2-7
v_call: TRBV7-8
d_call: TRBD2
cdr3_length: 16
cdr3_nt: TGTGCCAGCAGCTTAGTAAATGGCGGACTAGCCGACGAGCAGTACTTC
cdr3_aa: CASSLVNGGLADEQYF

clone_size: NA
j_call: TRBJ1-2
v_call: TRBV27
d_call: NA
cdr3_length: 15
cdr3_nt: TGTGCCAGCAGTTTATATACTGGACATAACTATGGCTACACCTTC
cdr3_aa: CASSLYTGHNYGYTF

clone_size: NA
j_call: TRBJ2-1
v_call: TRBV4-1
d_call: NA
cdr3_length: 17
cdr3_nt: TGCGCCAGCAGCCAAGCACCGGGATCGGGGTCCTACAATGAGCAGTTCTTC
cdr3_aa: CASSQAPGSGSYNEQFF

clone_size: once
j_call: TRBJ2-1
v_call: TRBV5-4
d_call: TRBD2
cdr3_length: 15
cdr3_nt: TGTGCCAGCAGCTTAGGACTAGCGGAGGAGGATGAGCAGTTCTTC
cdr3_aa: CASSLGLAEEDEQFF

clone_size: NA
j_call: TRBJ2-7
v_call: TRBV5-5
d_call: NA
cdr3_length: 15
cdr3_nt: TGTGCCAGCAGACCTAGGCCAGCCATAGACGACGAGCAGTACTTC
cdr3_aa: CASRPRPAIDDEQYF

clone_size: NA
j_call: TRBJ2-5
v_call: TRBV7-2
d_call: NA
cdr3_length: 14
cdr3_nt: TGTGCCAGCAGCCCCGCCGTAAGTGGCGATGTGCAGTACTTC
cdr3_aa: CASSPAVSGDVQYF

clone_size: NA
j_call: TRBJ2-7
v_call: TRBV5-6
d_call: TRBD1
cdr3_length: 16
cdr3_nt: TGTGCCAGCAGCTCGATCCCCAGGGGGACCGGGTACGAGCAGTACTTC
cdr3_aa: CASSSIPRGTGYEQYF

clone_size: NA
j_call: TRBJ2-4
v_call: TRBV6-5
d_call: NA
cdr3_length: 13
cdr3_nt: TGTGCCAGCAGTCCCCAGTCTTCAAACATTCAGTACTTC
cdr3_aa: CASSPQSSNIQYF

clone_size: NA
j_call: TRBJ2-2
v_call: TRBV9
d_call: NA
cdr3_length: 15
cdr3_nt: TGTGCCAGCAGCGTAGCAGGGGCGACTACCGGGGAGCTGTTTTTT
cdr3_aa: CASSVAGATTGELFF